Shown below are 28 T cell receptor beta chains from a single sample sequenced in a study of CD8 T cells in ankylosing spondylitis. TCRdb used MiXCR to reprocess the 5' RACE reads, holding one entry per CDR3 protein. The table lists approximately 350,000 distinct CDR3 sequences, about 15% of them singletons, with around 1% in the top ten. The source material was blood, either unsorted or a sorted T cell fraction (not recorded which). Every receptor here comes from a male donor with ankylosing spondylitis or in good health (not recorded which).

The gene calls are TRBV20-1 and TRBJ1-1; D not resolved. The CDR3 is 15 amino acids. Germline V lookup: CDR1 DFQATT, CDR2 SNEGSKA (reference sequence). Trimming took 5 bases from V and 2 from J, leaving 18 bases between them. The CDR3, as DNA: TGCAGTGCTGATCGATTAGGCCTCGGAAACACTGAAGCTTTCTTT. Protein: CSADRLGLGNTEAFF.

V usage is TRBV7-9 and J usage is TRBJ2-7; D possibly corresponds to TRBD1 (6 bases). Germline V CDR1 and CDR2: SEHNR, FQNEAQ (reference sequence). This CDR3 spans 16 amino acids. The ends were cut back, 5 bases at V and 0 bases at J, with 17 bases in the middle. The CDR3 DNA reads TGTGCCAGCAGCCCCCAAACAGGGTCTAGCTCCTACGAGCAGTACTTC. Protein product: CASSPQTGSSSYEQYF.

As concerns this clonotype: With only one base between it and a far larger clone, this is likely a read error. Here the CDR3 reads CASTSSGNTIYF. For the CDR3, the DNA is TGTGCCAGCACCTCGTCTGGAAACACCATATATTTT. This sequence joins TRBV3-1 and TRBJ1-3; D gene unclear. Germline lookup yields CDR1 LGHDT and CDR2 YNNKEL (reference sequence). V dropped 7 bases and J dropped 1 base, with 5 bases sitting between them. The CDR3 totals 12 residues. The full variable domain, completed using reference TRBV3-1 and TRBJ1-3, is DTAVSQTPKYLVTQMGNDKSIKCEQNLGHDTMYWYKQDSKKFLKIMFSYNNKELIINETVPNRFSPKSPDKAHLNLHINSLELGDSAVYFCASTSSGNTIYFGEGSWLTVV.

This chain uses TRBV5-1 with TRBJ2-5; D not certain. This CDR3 is 16 amino acids long. Between the trimmed V and J ends, which lost 1 base and 5 bases, there was a span of 18 bases. From germline, CDR1 is SGHRS and CDR2 YFSETQ. The CDR3 reads CASSLMGSQNGETQYF. Written as DNA, the CDR3 is TGCGCCAGCAGCTTGATGGGCAGCCAAAACGGGGAGACCCAGTACTTC.

This chain connects TRBV13 to TRBJ2-3, with TRBD2 matching 12 bases. The germline CDR1 and CDR2 sequences are PRHDT and FYEKMQ (reference sequence). The V segment lost 3 bases and the J segment 8 bases; nucleotides outside the gene matches: 3. CDR3 length: 14 amino acids. CDR3 sequence (DNA): TGTGCCAGCAGCTTGTGGACTAGCGGGGCTACGCAGTATTTT. It translates to CASSLWTSGATQYF.

This clonotype was recorded many times. The V call is TRBV5-1, the J call TRBJ1-4; TRBD1 matches at 9 bases. In germline, CDR1 is SGHRS, CDR2 YFSETQ. The CDR3 loop spans 15 amino acids. The V gene end was trimmed by 0 bases and the J gene end by 4 bases; junction bases not matched to a gene: 1. The CDR3 loop reads CASSLGTGVNEKLFF. Here the CDR3 DNA reads TGCGCCAGCAGCTTGGGGACAGGGGTTAATGAAAAACTGTTTTTT.

The chain recombines TRBV3-1 with TRBJ2-1; TRBD1 might be the D (6 bases). The CDR3 is 13 residues long. The V end lost 6 bases, the J end lost 4 bases, and 10 bases lay between the germline ends. The germline gives CDR1 LGHDT, CDR2 YNNKEL (reference sequence). CDR3 sequence: CASSGDRYNEQFF. CDR3 nucleotide sequence: TGTGCCAGCAGTGGCGACAGGTACAATGAGCAGTTCTTC.

The V call is TRBV20-1, the J call TRBJ2-3; 8 positions match TRBD1. The germline CDR1 and CDR2 sequences are DFQATT and SNEGSKA (reference sequence). The CDR3 is made up of 14 amino acids. The J segment lost 2 bases and the V segment lost 3 bases, leaving 4 bases of the junction unmatched. In DNA form, the CDR3 reads TGCAGTGCTAGCCGGGACAGGACCACAGATACGCAGTATTTT. It translates to CSASRDRTTDTQYF.

This chain links TRBV15 with TRBJ2-7, with D tentatively TRBD1 (5 bases). Germline V gene sequence: CDR1 LNHNV, CDR2 YYDKDF (reference sequence). This CDR3 region has 15 residues. V was pared by 5 bases and J by 2 bases, with 16 bases between. CDR3 protein: CATSGPMQGTYEQYF. DNA for the CDR3: TGTGCCACCAGCGGACCTATGCAGGGTACCTACGAGCAGTACTTC.

The sample holds a few counts of this clonotype. This chain connects TRBV5-1 to TRBJ2-4; D possibly corresponds to TRBD1 (5 bases). The V gene lost 2 bases and the J gene lost 7 bases, with 16 bases spanning the gap. This CDR3 is built from 15 residues. CDR1 is SGHRS and CDR2 is YFSETQ in the germline V gene. CDR3 sequence: CASSFTDRTINIQYF. Here the CDR3 DNA reads TGCGCCAGCAGCTTTACGGATCGGACAATCAACATTCAGTACTTC.

The chain is built from TRBV6-5 and TRBJ1-5, with 8 bases aligning to TRBD1. The CDR3 covers 18 residues. J lost 3 bases, V lost 0 bases, and 10 bases had no gene match. The V gene's germline CDR1 is MNHEY and CDR2 SVGAGI. The CDR3 spells CASSYSFSAGGPNQPQHF. The CDR3 bases are TGTGCCAGCAGTTACTCGTTTTCCGCAGGGGGCCCCAATCAGCCCCAGCATTTT.

The sample holds a few counts of this clonotype. The J gene is TRBJ2-7, the V gene TRBV12-3 or TRBV12-4, with TRBD1 matching 9 bases. The CDR3 loop spans 14 amino acids. With 3 bases clipped from V and 2 bases from J, the junction kept 2 bases outside the gene matches. For the CDR3, the DNA is TGTGCCAGCAGTTTTGGGGACAGGGCCTACGAGCAGTACTTC. This sequence encodes CASSFGDRAYEQYF.

The genes are TRBV11-2 and TRBJ2-5, with 7 bases that match TRBD2. From germline, CDR1 is SGHAT and CDR2 FQNNGV. The CDR3 runs to 16 residues. Trimming at V came to 5 bases and at J to 5 bases, leaving 14 bases not matched to a gene. DNA of the CDR3: TGTGCCAGCAGCCCAATTACGGGAGGCCGGGGTGAGACCCAGTACTTC. This encodes CASSPITGGRGETQYF.

V and J are TRBV5-1 and TRBJ2-2, with D perhaps matching TRBD2 (6 bases). CDR3 length: 16 amino acids. Trimming took 0 bases from V and 7 from J, leaving 16 bases between them. Germline CDR1 reads SGHRS; CDR2 reads YFSETQ. The CDR3 DNA sequence: TGCGCCAGCAGCTTGGCCTTGGGAGGCAGGAACGGGGAGCTGTTTTTT. The encoded protein is CASSLALGGRNGELFF.

The J gene is TRBJ2-5, the V gene TRBV7-9; TRBD2 is a possible D gene (7 bases). V dropped 5 bases and J dropped 7 bases, with 17 bases sitting between them. Germline V gene sequence: CDR1 SEHNR, CDR2 FQNEAQ (reference sequence). The CDR3 has 14 amino acids. CDR3 in amino acids: CASSPSGGPWTQYF. CDR3 bases: TGTGCCAGCAGCCCCTCGGGGGGCCCGTGGACCCAGTACTTC.

The chain uses TRBV4-1 and TRBJ1-6; D is ambiguous. The CDR3 spans 12 residues. V was shortened by 2 bases and J by 8 bases, with 4 bases between the two germline ends. Germline V gives CDR1 MGHRA, CDR2 YSYEKL. The CDR3 nucleotides are TGCGCCAGCAGCCAACATTATTCACCCCTCCACTTT. It is translated as CASSQHYSPLHF.

This chain joins TRBV6-1 and TRBJ1-6, with D possibly being TRBD1 (6 bases). Germline CDR1 reads MNHNS; CDR2 reads SASEGT. CDR3 length: 15 amino acids. V was trimmed by 6 bases and J by 7 bases, leaving 16 bases between them. CDR3 DNA: TGTGCCAGCAGGACGACAGGCGGGTTGAATTCACCCCTCCACTTT. Translation: CASRTTGGLNSPLHF.

V is TRBV5-1 and J is TRBJ1-1; D is uncertain. V dropped 0 bases and J dropped 6 bases, with 9 bases sitting between them. Germline assignment: CDR1 SGHRS and CDR2 YFSETQ. CDR3 length equals 13 residues. The CDR3 region is CASSLEWGAEAFF. In DNA, the CDR3 is TGCGCCAGCAGCTTGGAGTGGGGTGCTGAAGCTTTCTTT.

The CDR3 reads CASSFGGIDTGELFF. CDR3 bases: TGTGCCAGCAGCTTCGGTGGGATCGACACCGGGGAGCTGTTTTTT. The rearrangement joins TRBV7-9 to TRBJ2-2; D is uncertain. Trimming shortened V by 3 bases and J by 3 bases, and 11 bases separated the two germline ends. This CDR3 has 15 amino acids. Per the germline V gene, CDR1 is SEHNR and CDR2 is FQNEAQ (reference sequence).

The sample holds a few counts of this clonotype. The genes are TRBV4-1 and TRBJ2-2; the D gene is possibly TRBD2 (5 bases). Deletions cut 1 base from V and 2 bases from J, with 8 bases between. Germline V lookup: CDR1 MGHRA, CDR2 YSYEKL. CDR3 size: 15 residues. CDR3 nucleotides: TGCGCCAGCAGCCAAGGCGGGCTTAACACCGGGGAGCTGTTTTTT. Encoded protein: CASSQGGLNTGELFF.

This clonotype was found a few times. The rearrangement links TRBV9 to TRBJ1-1, with unresolved D. Germline CDR1 is SGDLS and CDR2 is YYNGEE. V lost 3 bases and J 3 bases, leaving 6 bases between the germline ends. CDR3 length: 12 amino acids. CDR3 amino acids: CASSAGYTEAFF. For the CDR3, the DNA is TGTGCCAGCAGCGCTGGATACACTGAAGCTTTCTTT.

This chain joins TRBV10-3 and TRBJ1-1; 8 nucleotides match TRBD1. Germline CDR1 reads ENHRY; CDR2 reads SYGVKD. The V gene end was trimmed by 10 bases and the J gene end by 4 bases; junction bases not matched to a gene: 2. CDR3 size: 11 residues. The CDR3 DNA follows: TGTGCCACCACAGGGGGCACTGAAGCTTTCTTT. Translated, it gives CATTGGTEAFF.

In its sample, this clonotype was seen once. The V and J genes are TRBV2 and TRBJ2-5, with 9 bases lining up with TRBD1. V shed 6 bases, J shed 3 bases, and the junction held 5 bases outside the gene matches. The CDR3 contains 14 residues. Germline V gene data show CDR1 as SNHLY and CDR2 as FYNNEI. The CDR3 nucleotides are TGTGCCAGCAGCACGGACAGGGGAAAAGAGACCCAGTACTTC. Amino acid sequence: CASSTDRGKETQYF.

This clonotype was seen a handful of times. The V gene is TRBV7-9, the J gene TRBJ2-3; TRBD1 agrees at 7 bases. Germline CDR1 SEHNR, CDR2 FQNEAQ (reference sequence). The CDR3 loop spans 15 amino acids. Unmatched junction bases numbered 3, after V lost 3 bases and J lost 0 bases. The CDR3 sequence is CASSLLGGSTDTQYF. The CDR3 DNA reads as TGTGCCAGCAGCTTGCTAGGGGGCAGCACAGATACGCAGTATTTT.

V is TRBV3-1 and J is TRBJ2-7, with 10 bases aligning to TRBD1. The CDR3 is 16 residues long. Germline CDR1 is LGHDT and CDR2 is YNNKEL (reference sequence). V lost 4 bases and J lost 1; bases outside the gene matches: 7. In DNA, the CDR3 is TGTGCCAGCAGCCCCAGACGGACAGGGGGGTCCTACGAGCAGTACTTC. Protein product: CASSPRRTGGSYEQYF.

This clonotype came up a few times. J is TRBJ2-5 and V is TRBV5-1, with TRBD1 matching over 7 bases. Looked up from germline, CDR1 is SGHRS and CDR2 is YFSETQ. The CDR3 length is 16 residues. Germline trimming cut 4 bases from V and 1 base from J; bases unmatched to any gene: 10. CDR3 sequence reads: CASSTLGQAPQETQYF. The CDR3 DNA reads TGCGCCAGCAGCACCCTTGGACAGGCCCCCCAAGAGACCCAGTACTTC.

This chain links TRBV5-5 with TRBJ2-3, with 12 bases matching TRBD2. J lost 7 bases, V lost 2 bases, and 5 bases had no gene match. The CDR3 contains 15 residues. Germline CDR1 reads SGHKS; CDR2 reads YYEKEE (reference sequence). The CDR3 reads CASSFGLAGLNTQYF. The CDR3 DNA sequence: TGTGCCAGCAGCTTCGGACTAGCGGGATTAAATACGCAGTATTTT.

This clonotype was seen at least ten times. The chain recombines TRBV5-1 with TRBJ2-5; 14 nucleotides agree with TRBD2. CDR1 and CDR2 from the germline V gene are SGHRS and YFSETQ. After removal of 4 bases from V and 2 bases from J, the junction contained 7 bases not matched to a gene. The CDR3 loop spans 17 amino acids. The CDR3 nucleotides are TGCGCCAGCAGCACGGGACTAGCGGGAGTTCTTCAAGAGACCCAGTACTTC. Translating gives CASSTGLAGVLQETQYF.